This T cell receptor beta chain was captured in a study of T cell repertoires in cytomegalovirus infection. The wider study: Used in the study were CMV epitopes, some recently identified and HLA-C-restricted, others well-studied and HLA-B-restricted. Both CMV infection and a matching HLA type were indicated by public TCR beta signatures. Study-wide points: Predominance within the ex vivo response was attributable to HLA-C-restricted CMV-specific TCR beta clonotypes. Public TCR beta family frequency separated CMV-and-HLA carriers, including in an independent cohort.

Comments on this clonotype: As yet, its antigen is unknown.

TCRdb used MiXCR to reprocess the reads, holding one entry per CDR3 protein. Altogether 200,000 or so distinct CDR3 sequences are present, around 40% being singletons, with the ten largest covering roughly three fifths. Losses at the gene ends were 4 bases for V and 4 bases for J; bases not matched to a gene: 7. Germline assignment: CDR1 SNHLY and CDR2 FYNNEI. The CDR3 runs to 15 residues. This specimen consisted of CD8+ T cells from cultured PBMCs, obtained from culture after CMV antigen stimulation. This sequence was found in a human donor in good health (CMV status not recorded). Some clones in this sample may be carry-over from other donors' samples. The rearrangement links TRBV2 to TRBJ1-5, with 7 bases lining up with TRBD1. CDR3 protein: CASSVTGAANQPQHF. The CDR3, as DNA: TGTGCCAGCAGTGTTACAGGGGCCGCGAATCAGCCCCAGCATTTT.